A selection of T cell receptor beta chains follows, all from one sample in a study of cytomegalovirus exposure and HLA in healthy donors. The assay was immunoSEQ multiplex PCR, and TCRdb's table has in-frame clones only and misses some. The sample lists 60,000 to 75,000 clones; about 95% were seen once. Specimen: PBMCs. The receptors were sampled from a woman between 18 and 29 years old in good health and CMV-seropositive. The conserved cysteine and the conserved F or W are not part of the CDR3 here.

TRBJ1-4,TRBV19,ASSIYEGVLGRQGARKKLF
TRBJ1-2,TRBV7-9,ASSLRQDYGYT
TRBJ2-3,TRBV5-1,ASSLADTGTSGPTDTQY
TRBJ2-7,TRBV6-1,ASSERGRNYYEQY
TRBJ2-4,TRBV11-2,ASSIGQAIRAGDIQY
TRBJ2-5,TRBV19,ASSIGPDQETQY
TRBJ1-4,TRBV7-8,ASSRGSGEKLF
TRBJ2-1,TRBV10-1,ASSDRPAGEDEQF
TRBJ2-1,TRBV27,ASTLSGGHNEQF
TRBJ2-7,TRBV27,ASSSRRLAESSYEQY
TRBJ1-1,TRBV7-9,ASSPPAGHTEAF
TRBJ1-2,TRBV18,ASSQPGQGYGYT
TRBJ2-5,TRBV2,ASKGHIRGETQY
TRBJ2-1,TRBV25-1,ASGDSYEQF
TRBJ1-1,TRBV25-1,ASSEILVYSNTEAF
TRBJ1-2,TRBV6-5,ASSYGQGTNYGYT
TRBJ2-7,TRBV27,ASSLIGATPYEQY
TRBJ1-5,TRBV7-2,ASSLGHRNNQPQH
TRBJ2-1,TRBV7-8,ASSRQGGSSAYNEQF
TRBJ1-1,TRBV7-3,ASSLTYRNTEAF